These 17 T cell receptor beta chains were all obtained from the same sample, sequenced in a study of cytomegalovirus exposure and HLA in healthy donors. Researchers ran the PCR with 60 Vbeta and 13 Jbeta primers. Clones were sequenced by immunoSEQ multiplex PCR, and TCRdb holds only the in-frame ones, with some missing. The sample has about 170,000 clones; roughly 78% are singletons. The material sequenced was PBMCs. The receptors shown here come from a woman in her forties or fifties in good health and CMV-seropositive.

The rearrangement links TRBV7-2 to TRBJ1-2; D is unclear. The length of the CDR3 is 13 residues. V gave up 7 bases and J gave up 7 bases, with 16 bases separating them. The germline V gene has CDR1 SGHTA and CDR2 FQGNSA. DNA for the CDR3: TGTGCCAGCAACGGCGGGAAGATCGGTGGCTACACCTTC. This gives the protein CASNGGKIGGYTF.

Worth noting for this clone: The junction does not match germline at one end; this may be a read error. The rearrangement uses TRBV7-7 and TRBJ2-1, with 8 bases matching TRBD2. The CDR3 consists of 14 residues. Per the germline V gene, CDR1 is SSHAT and CDR2 is FNYEAQ (reference sequence). CDR3 nucleotide sequence: TGTGCTAGCAGCTTAATAGCGGGAAGCAATGAGCAGTTCTTC. This encodes CASSLIAGSNEQFF.

V and J are TRBV27 and TRBJ2-7, with a tentative D call TRBD2 (5 bases). The CDR3 extends over 14 amino acids. V was clipped by 10 bases and J by 2 bases, with 18 bases between them. Germline assignment: CDR1 MNHEY and CDR2 SMNVEV (reference sequence). The CDR3 is CATSGRTPPYEQYF. As DNA, the CDR3 is TGTGCCACTTCGGGTAGGACTCCCCCCTACGAGCAGTACTTC.

The chain uses TRBV5-6 and TRBJ2-7; 8 nucleotides align to TRBD1. The CDR3 spans 15 residues. CDR1 is SGHDT, CDR2 YYEEEE, per germline. J gave up 0 bases and V 5 bases, and 7 bases lay outside the gene matches. CDR3 sequence reads: CASSPGQGLSYEQYF. The CDR3, as DNA: TGTGCCAGCAGTCCCGGACAGGGACTCTCCTACGAGCAGTACTTC. Variable domain in full (rest from reference TRBV5-6 and TRBJ2-7): DAGVTQSPTHLIKTRGQQVTLRCSPKSGHDTVSWYQQALGQGPQFIFQYYEEEERQRGNFPDRFSGHQFPNYSSELNVNALLLGDSALYLCASSPGQGLSYEQYFGPGTRLTVT.

The chain combines TRBV7-9 with TRBJ2-7; 7 nucleotides match TRBD2. Germline trimming cut 5 bases from V and 2 bases from J; bases unmatched to any gene: 21. The CDR3 is 19 residues long. Per germline, CDR1 SEHNR and CDR2 FQNEAQ (reference sequence). CDR3 nucleotide sequence: TGTGCCAGCAGCGGGGCGAATCTACTAGCGTCCCTTAGCACCTACGAGCAGTACTTC. Amino acids: CASSGANLLASLSTYEQYF.

The chain has TRBV19 and TRBJ1-2; D not resolved. The germline CDR1 and CDR2 sequences are LNHDA and SQIVND (reference sequence). Trimming shortened V by 4 bases and J by 4 bases, and 16 bases separated the two germline ends. This CDR3 is 15 amino acids long. CDR3 coding DNA: TGTGCCAGTAGTACCGGAGGGATCCTCTTCTATGGCTACACCTTC. Its translation: CASSTGGILFYGYTF.

The CDR3 DNA is TGTGCCAGCTCACCACCGGTCGGCGGGGGAACCTACAATGAGCAGTTCTTC. It is translated as CASSPPVGGGTYNEQFF. V usage is TRBV18 and J usage is TRBJ2-1; 7 positions agree with TRBD2. Germline-derived CDR1 and CDR2 are KGHSH and LQKENI. The CDR3 contains 17 residues. The V and J ends lost 0 bases and 2 bases, in that order; junction bases with no gene match: 7. The complete variable domain, with remaining parts taken from reference TRBV18 and TRBJ2-1, reads NAGVMQNPRHLVRRRGQEARLRCSPMKGHSHVYWYRQLPEEGLKFMVYLQKENIIDESGMPKERFSAEFPKEGPSILRIQQVVRGDSAAYFCASSPPVGGGTYNEQFFGPGTRLTVL.

The CDR3 region has the DNA TGTGCCAGCAGTTCCCCAACTAGCGGGCCCTCCTACAATGAGCAGTTCTTC. Translated, it gives CASSSPTSGPSYNEQFF. The genes are TRBV28 and TRBJ2-1; 9 nucleotides line up with TRBD2. CDR1 and CDR2 (germline): MDHEN, SYDVKM. The CDR3 totals 17 residues. The V gene end was trimmed by 4 bases and the J gene end by 0 bases; junction bases not matched to a gene: 7. Full variable domain (remainder filled in from reference TRBV28 and TRBJ2-1): DVKVTQSSRYLVKRTGEKVFLECVQDMDHENMFWYRQDPGLGLRLIYFSYDVKMKEKGDIPEGYSVSREKKERFSLILESASTNQTSMYLCASSSPTSGPSYNEQFFGPGTRLTVL.

The rearrangement joins TRBV7-9 to TRBJ2-1; the match to TRBD2 covers 10 bases. The V gene's germline CDR1 is SEHNR and CDR2 FQNEAQ (reference sequence). CDR3 length equals 18 residues. V lost 5 bases to trimming and J lost 0 bases; unmatched junction nucleotides: 10. CDR3 nucleotide sequence: TGTGCCAGCAGCCTAGGGTCTAGCGGGAGTAGCTCCTACAATGAGCAGTTCTTC. Translated, it gives CASSLGSSGSSSYNEQFF.

The rearrangement uses TRBV18 and TRBJ2-3, with TRBD1 as a possible D gene (6 bases). The germline CDR1 and CDR2 sequences are KGHSH and LQKENI. This CDR3 has 14 residues. V gave up 6 bases and J gave up 4 bases, with 14 bases separating them. Written as DNA, the CDR3 is TGTGCCAGCTCCCCAACAGGGATGGCAGATACGCAGTATTTT. Translated: CASSPTGMADTQYF.

This chain connects TRBV19 to TRBJ2-5; 7 bases match TRBD1. This CDR3 region has 14 residues. With 6 bases clipped from V and 3 bases from J, the junction kept 7 bases outside the gene matches. Germline lookup yields CDR1 LNHDA and CDR2 SQIVND (reference sequence). The DNA for the CDR3 is TGTGCCAGTAGCCCGGGACAGTTGAAAGAGACCCAGTACTTC. Protein: CASSPGQLKETQYF.

V usage is TRBV7-3 and J usage is TRBJ2-2, with 7 bases lining up with TRBD2. Germline V gives CDR1 SGHTA, CDR2 FQGTGA. CDR3 length: 15 residues. V was pared by 1 base and J by 3 bases, with 2 bases of the junction left unmatched. CDR3 residues: CASSLKGRDTGELFF. DNA for the CDR3: TGTGCCAGCAGCTTAAAAGGGAGGGACACCGGGGAGCTGTTTTTT.

The chain is built from TRBV4-2 and TRBJ2-4; TRBD2 matches 9 bases. This CDR3 spans 17 amino acids. Germline trimming cut 1 base from V and 5 bases from J; bases unmatched to any gene: 9. Germline values: CDR1 LGHNA, CDR2 YNFKEQ. The CDR3: CASSQAGLAVFENIQYF. The CDR3 nucleotides read TGTGCCAGCAGCCAAGCGGGACTAGCCGTCTTTGAAAACATTCAGTACTTC.

The chain couples TRBV7-2 to TRBJ1-5, with 8 bases identical to TRBD1. This CDR3 region has 15 residues. J gave up 6 bases and V 1 base, and 5 bases lay outside the gene matches. Per the germline V gene, CDR1 is SGHTA and CDR2 is FQGNSA. The CDR3 DNA sequence: TGTGCCAGCAGCTTAGGACAGGGGTTTGCTCAGCCCCAGCATTTT. Amino acids: CASSLGQGFAQPQHF.

The CDR3 DNA sequence: TGTGCCAGCAGCTTAGAACCGCGACAGGGTGGTAATTCACCCCTCCACTTT. This gives the protein CASSLEPRQGGNSPLHF. The V gene is TRBV11-1, the J gene TRBJ1-6, with 7 bases aligning to TRBD1. Germline trimming cut 1 base from V and 6 bases from J; bases unmatched to any gene: 9. The CDR3 is 17 amino acids. Germline V lookup: CDR1 SGHAT, CDR2 FQDESV (reference sequence).

J is TRBJ1-3 and V is TRBV5-1; no firm D call. Germline V gives CDR1 SGHRS, CDR2 YFSETQ. CDR3 length equals 15 residues. V dropped 0 bases and J dropped 0 bases, with 7 bases sitting between them. The CDR3 is CASSLDRSSGNTIYF. The DNA of the CDR3 is TGCGCCAGCAGCTTGGATAGGAGCTCTGGAAACACCATATATTTT.

The J gene is TRBJ2-1, the V gene TRBV18; 13 nucleotides match TRBD2. This CDR3 is built from 22 residues. Looked up from germline, CDR1 is KGHSH and CDR2 is LQKENI. Germline trimming cut 2 bases from V and 0 bases from J; bases unmatched to any gene: 16. Here the CDR3 reads CASSPVSLKGLAGLSSYNEQFF. As DNA, the CDR3 is TGTGCCAGCTCACCAGTTTCCTTAAAGGGACTAGCGGGACTTAGCTCCTACAATGAGCAGTTCTTC.